These 4 T cell receptor beta chains came from one sample sequenced in a study of T cell clonality in common variable immunodeficiency. Assay used: immunoSEQ multiplex PCR; TCRdb lists only in-frame clones, some missing. This sample comprises some 40,000 clones, none seen once only. Sequenced sample: peripheral blood mononuclear cells. These receptors originate from a person between 18 and 70 years old in good health.

In its sample, this clone was seen a few times. Sequencing ends 3 residues short of the CDR3 end; the germline J gene provides the rest. The V call is TRBV2, the J call TRBJ2-7; 9 bases are shared with TRBD1. V was clipped by 7 bases and J by 2 bases; unmatched bases: 9. From germline, CDR1 is SNHLY and CDR2 FYNNEI. The length of the CDR3 is 15 residues. The CDR3 is CASTVWGQGTYEQYF. The sequenced part of the CDR3 DNA is TGTGCCAGCACGGTGTGGGGACAGGGTACCTACGAG.

The sequenced CDR3 bases are TGTGCCAGCAGTGACCCGACAGGCCTCGTGGAAAAA. Translating it yields CASSDPTGLVEK. The whole CDR3 region reads CASSDPTGLVEKLFF. The J gene is TRBJ1-4, the V gene TRBV6-1; the D gene is possibly TRBD1 (6 bases). The read is 3 residues too short to cover the CDR3 end, so that end is filled in from the germline J gene. Between the trimmed V and J ends, which lost 3 bases and 8 bases, there was a span of 16 bases. The V gene's germline CDR1 is MNHNS and CDR2 SASEGT. The CDR3 runs 15 residues.

This clone was observed many times. The CDR3 goes on 3 residues after the read ends, and that part is filled in from the germline J gene. This sequence joins TRBV20-1 and TRBJ2-3; 13 positions agree with TRBD2. The CDR3 is 16 amino acids. Germline CDR1 DFQATT, CDR2 SNEGSKA (reference sequence). The covered CDR3 bases are TGCAGTGCTACCGAGACTAGCGGGAGGACTACGGGCACG. Its translation is CSATETSGRTTGT. From start to end, the CDR3 is CSATETSGRTTGTQYF.

This clone has at least ten counts. The CDR3 region is CAISESHSGQPKANTEAFF. CDR3 DNA, as far as it was read: TGTGCCATCAGTGAGTCTCATTCCGGACAGCCTAAGGCGAACACTGAA. This chain connects TRBV10-3 to TRBJ1-1, with D tentatively TRBD1 (6 bases). The CDR3 is cut off 3 residues early in the read; its end comes from the germline J gene. Germline values: CDR1 ENHRY, CDR2 SYGVKD. CDR3 length: 19 residues. Trimming cost V 0 bases and J 1 base, with 21 bases left between them.